This T cell receptor (beta chain) originates from a study of T cell repertoires in cytomegalovirus infection. J gave up 0 bases and V 3 bases, and 2 bases lay outside the gene matches. The germline V gene has CDR1 MGHRA and CDR2 YSYEKL. The CDR3 sequence is 16 residues long. TCRdb ran MiXCR on the reads and lists one entry per CDR3 protein. The table shows approximately 200,000 distinct CDR3 sequences, with roughly 23% occurring only once. This clonotype was counted ten times or more. This TCR was sampled from a human donor in good health (CMV status not recorded). Some clones in this sample may be carry-over from other donors' samples. Sequencing was performed on CD8+ T cells from PBMCs. The J gene is TRBJ2-1, the V gene TRBV4-1, with 10 bases aligning to TRBD1. CDR3 sequence (DNA): TGCGCCAGCAGCCACGGACAGGGGGGCTCCTACAATGAGCAGTTCTTC. Residues: CASSHGQGGSYNEQFF.